This TCR beta chain originates from a study of T cell repertoires in cytomegalovirus infection. Study details: Public signatures in TCR beta pointed to CMV infection and matching HLA type. The study, taken as a whole, reports: The response measured ex vivo was dominated by TCR beta clonotypes (HLA-C-restricted and CMV-specific). Summed frequency of public TCR beta families distinguished CMV carriers with the relevant HLA.

This CDR3 region has 13 residues. Trimming took 5 bases from V and 6 from J, leaving 11 bases between them. TCRdb processed the reads anew with MiXCR; each CDR3 protein has one entry. In the table there are more than 150,000 distinct CDR3 sequences, roughly 19% of which are singletons. The table lists this clonotype with many counts. Its antigen remains unidentified. The specimen was PBMCs. The chain employs TRBV12-3 or TRBV12-4 and TRBJ1-5; D gene unclear. This TCR was sampled from a human donor in good health (CMV status not recorded). Some clones in this sample may be carry-over from other donors' samples. Written as DNA, the CDR3 is TGTGCCAGCAGTCAGGCAGGTTCTCAGCCCCAGCATTTT. Translation: CASSQAGSQPQHF.